This T cell receptor (beta chain) was found in a study of blood T cells in healthy people across ages. A second roughly 7 to 12 cycle PCR used barcoded and J-beta primers. TCRdb ran MiXCR on the 5' RACE reads and lists one entry per CDR3 protein. The repertoire holds roughly 900,000 distinct CDR3 sequences, with about 48% as singletons. The CDR3 consists of 15 residues. The germline CDR1 and CDR2 sequences are SGDLS and YYNGEE. The germline V and J ends were trimmed by 0 bases and 7 bases, with 16 bases remaining between them. J is TRBJ2-5 and V is TRBV9, with D perhaps TRBD1 (5 bases). Specimen: blood. This sequence was found in a man under 40 in good health. The CDR3 here is CASSVEQRGIGTQYF. The CDR3 DNA is TGTGCCAGCAGCGTAGAACAAAGGGGCATTGGGACCCAGTACTTC. The entire variable domain, with the rest obtained from reference TRBV9 and TRBJ2-5, is as follows: DSGVTQTPKHLITATGQRVTLRCSPRSGDLSVYWYQQSLDQGLQFLIQYYNGEERAKGNILERFSAQQFPDLHSELNLSSLELGDSALYFCASSVEQRGIGTQYFGPGTRLLVL.